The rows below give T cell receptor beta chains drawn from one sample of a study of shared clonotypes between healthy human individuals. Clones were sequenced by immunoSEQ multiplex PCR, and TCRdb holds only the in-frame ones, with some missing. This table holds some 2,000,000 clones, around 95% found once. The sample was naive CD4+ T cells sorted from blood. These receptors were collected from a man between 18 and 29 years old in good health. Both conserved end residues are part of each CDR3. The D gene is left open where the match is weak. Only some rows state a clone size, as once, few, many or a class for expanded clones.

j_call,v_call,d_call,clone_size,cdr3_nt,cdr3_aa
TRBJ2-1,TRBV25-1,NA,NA,TGTGCCAGTAAGGCCGGGACAAAAAACAATGAGCAGTTCTTC,CASKAGTKNNEQFF
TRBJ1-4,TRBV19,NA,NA,TGTGCCAGTAAGAAACAGGGTACCTTGGAGAAACTGTTTTTT,CASKKQGTLEKLFF
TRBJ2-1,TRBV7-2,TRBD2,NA,TGTGCCAGCAGCTCGGGGCCGGGGACTAGCGGCCCCAATGAGCAGTTCTTC,CASSSGPGTSGPNEQFF
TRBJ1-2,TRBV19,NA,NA,TGTGCCAGTAGTCCAGAGGACGGCTATGGCTACACCTTC,CASSPEDGYGYTF
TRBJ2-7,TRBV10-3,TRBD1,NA,TGTGCCATCAGCGGACAGGGGGATTCCTACGAGCAGTACTTC,CAISGQGDSYEQYF
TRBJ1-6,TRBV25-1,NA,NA,TGTGCCAGCAGTGACCGGGACCGCTCGTGGGGTTCACCCCTCCACTTT,CASSDRDRSWGSPLHF
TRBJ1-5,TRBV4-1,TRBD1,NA,TGCGCCAGCAGCCAAGACATCCCTACAGGGGACCAGCCCCAGCATTTT,CASSQDIPTGDQPQHF
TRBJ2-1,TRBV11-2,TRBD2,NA,TGTGCCAGCAGCCCCGGGGTAGCGGGGGGCACGTACAATGAGCAGTTCTTC,CASSPGVAGGTYNEQFF
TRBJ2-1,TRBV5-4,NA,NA,TGTGCCAGCAGCTTGGCGCTCAAAAATGAGCAGTTCTTC,CASSLALKNEQFF
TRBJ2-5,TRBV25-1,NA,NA,TGTGCCAGCACCCGATTGGAGACCCAGTACTTC,CASTRLETQYF
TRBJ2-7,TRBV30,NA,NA,TGTGCCTGGGACCAGGGGACCATCTCCTACGAGCAGTACTTC,CAWDQGTISYEQYF
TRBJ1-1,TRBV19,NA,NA,TGTGCCAGTAGCCCCAGAGAGGTAGCCACTGAAGCTTTCTTT,CASSPREVATEAFF
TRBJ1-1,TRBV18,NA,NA,TGTGCCAGCTCACCTTCGGAGAACACTGAAGCTTTCTTT,CASSPSENTEAFF
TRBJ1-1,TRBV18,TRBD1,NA,TGTGCCAGCTCACCGCGGGACAGTGAAGCTTTCTTT,CASSPRDSEAFF
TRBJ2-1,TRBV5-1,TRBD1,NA,TGCGCCAGCAGCGTTACAGGGGTGGGAAATGAGCAGTTCTTC,CASSVTGVGNEQFF
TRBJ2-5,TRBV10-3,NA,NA,TGTGCCATCAGTGATCTGGAGTCGGAGACCCAGTACTTC,CAISDLESETQYF
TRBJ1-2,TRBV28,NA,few,TGTGCCAGCAGACCTCGTGGGGGGGGTTATTCCTATGGCTACACCTTC,CASRPRGGGYSYGYTF
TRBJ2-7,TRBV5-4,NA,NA,TGTGCCAGCAGCACCGGGACAAACTCCTACGAGCAGTACTTC,CASSTGTNSYEQYF
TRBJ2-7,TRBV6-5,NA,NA,TGTGCCAGCAGTTACAGAGGCGGAAAAAACTACGAGCAGTACTTC,CASSYRGGKNYEQYF
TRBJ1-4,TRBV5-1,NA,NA,TGCGCCAGCAGCGCCACAGGGATCCCTAATGAAAAACTGTTTTTT,CASSATGIPNEKLFF
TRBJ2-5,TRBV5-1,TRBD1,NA,TGCGCCAGCAGCGAAACGGGGACAGGGAAAGAGACCCAGTACTTC,CASSETGTGKETQYF
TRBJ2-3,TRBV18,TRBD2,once,TGTGCCAGCTCACTCCGCCTAGCGGGGGGTGGAGATACGCAGTATTTT,CASSLRLAGGGDTQYF
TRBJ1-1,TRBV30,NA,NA,TGTGCCTGGAGGGGACGGGGATGGGGCACTGAAGCTTTCTTT,CAWRGRGWGTEAFF
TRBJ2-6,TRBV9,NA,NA,TGTGCCAGCAGCCCCCACGGAGGGCTAGCAACAGGGGCCAACGTCCTGACTTTC,CASSPHGGLATGANVLTF
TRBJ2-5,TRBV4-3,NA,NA,TGCGCCAGCAGCCAAGATCAAGACTATCTATCCCAGTACTTC,CASSQDQDYLSQYF
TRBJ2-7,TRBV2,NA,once,TGTGCCAGTGAAAGGTCGTCGACTTCCTACGAGCAGTACTTC,CASERSSTSYEQYF
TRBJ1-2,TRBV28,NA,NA,TGTGCCAGCAGTTTCGACCAGGGGTTAGGCTACACCTTC,CASSFDQGLGYTF
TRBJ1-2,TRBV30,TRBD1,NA,TGTGCCTGGACGACAGGGGGGGACTATGGCTACACCTTC,CAWTTGGDYGYTF
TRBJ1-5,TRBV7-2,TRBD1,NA,TGTGCCAGCAGCTTCAGGGGGCCAGTGGGCAATCAGCCCCAGCATTTT,CASSFRGPVGNQPQHF
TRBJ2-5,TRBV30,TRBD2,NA,TGTGCCTGGAGCTACTCTCGGACTAGCGGGGGGGCCGGAGAGACCCAGTACTTC,CAWSYSRTSGGAGETQYF
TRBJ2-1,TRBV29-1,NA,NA,TGCAGCCATTCCGACAATGAGCAGTTCTTC,CSHSDNEQFF
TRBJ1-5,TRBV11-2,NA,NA,TGTGCCAGCAGTTGGGCTGGACCCAATCAGCCCCAGCATTTT,CASSWAGPNQPQHF
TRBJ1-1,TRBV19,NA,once,TGTGCCAGTACAGTAAGGAACCGACAGTTCGCTGAAGCTTTCTTT,CASTVRNRQFAEAFF
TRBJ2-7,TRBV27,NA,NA,TGTGCCAGCAGTTCAACAGGGATCAGCGAGCAGTACTTC,CASSSTGISEQYF
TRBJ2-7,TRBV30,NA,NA,TGTGCCTGGAGTTCGGCGGCCAGGGGGCAGTACTTC,CAWSSAARGQYF
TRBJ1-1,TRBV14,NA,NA,TGTGCCAGCAGCCAAAGTATGGGTTCGTTTAGCACTGAAGCTTTCTTT,CASSQSMGSFSTEAFF
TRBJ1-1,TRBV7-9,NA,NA,TGTGCCAGCAGCCTAAGACAAAAAACTGTGGACTTT,CASSLRQKTVDF
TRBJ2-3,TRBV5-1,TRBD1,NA,TGCGCCAGCAGCCGCGCCGGGACAGGGGTAACAGATACGCAGTATTTT,CASSRAGTGVTDTQYF
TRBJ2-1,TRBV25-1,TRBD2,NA,TGTGCCAGCAGTAACCCGGGGGGGCGGGTTGAGCAGTTCTTC,CASSNPGGRVEQFF
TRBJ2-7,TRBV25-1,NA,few,TGTGCCAGCAGTGAAGCCCCCCCGACGGGGACCTACGAGCAGTACTTC,CASSEAPPTGTYEQYF
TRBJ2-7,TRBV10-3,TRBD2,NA,TGTGCCATCAGTAGGACTAGTGGCTACGAGCAGTACTTC,CAISRTSGYEQYF
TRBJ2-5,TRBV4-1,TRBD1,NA,TGCGCCAGCAGCCAAACCGGGACAGCTTTACAAGAGACCCAGTACTTC,CASSQTGTALQETQYF
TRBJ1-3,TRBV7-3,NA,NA,TGTGCCAGCAGGCAGAGCTCTGGAAACACCATATATTTT,CASRQSSGNTIYF
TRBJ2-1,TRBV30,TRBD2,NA,TGTGCCTTGGGGACTAGCGGGGGGAATGAGCAGTTCTTC,CALGTSGGNEQFF
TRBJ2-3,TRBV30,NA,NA,TGTGCCTGGAGTGGCGAAGATACGCAGTATTTT,CAWSGEDTQYF
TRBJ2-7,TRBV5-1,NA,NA,TGCGCCAGCAGCTTCGGGGACTCCTTCTACGAGCAGTACTTC,CASSFGDSFYEQYF
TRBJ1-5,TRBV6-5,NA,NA,TGTGCCAGCAGCCAAGGGGTGGCGGGGGGGCAGCCCCAGCATTTT,CASSQGVAGGQPQHF
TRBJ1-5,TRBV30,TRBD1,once,TGTGCCTGGACCCCAGGGGGTATCGGGTACTTCTCCACTCAGCCCCAGCATTTT,CAWTPGGIGYFSTQPQHF
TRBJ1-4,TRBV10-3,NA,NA,TGTGCCATCAGTGAGTCTGGGGGGATAGGTGATGAAAAACTGTTTTTT,CAISESGGIGDEKLFF
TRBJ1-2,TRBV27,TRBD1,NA,TGTGCCAGCAGTTTCAGGGGGAACTATGGCTACACCTTC,CASSFRGNYGYTF
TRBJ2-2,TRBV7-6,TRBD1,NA,TGTGCCAGCAGCTTGTGGGACAGGGTTCGCACCGGGGAGCTGTTTTTT,CASSLWDRVRTGELFF
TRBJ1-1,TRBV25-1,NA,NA,TGTGCCAGCAGTCAATCGGGGGGAAAAGCTTTCTTT,CASSQSGGKAFF
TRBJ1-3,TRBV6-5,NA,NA,TGTGCCAGCAGTTCCACGGCGGGGTCCGGAAACACCATATATTTT,CASSSTAGSGNTIYF
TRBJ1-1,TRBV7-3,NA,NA,TGTGCCAGCAGCCCGGGTCCAGCGAACACTGAAGCTTTCTTT,CASSPGPANTEAFF
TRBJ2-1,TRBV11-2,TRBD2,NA,TGTGCCAGCGAGGGACTAGCGGGGGAGAATGAGCAGTTCTTC,CASEGLAGENEQFF
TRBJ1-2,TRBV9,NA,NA,TGTGCCAGCAGCCCAAGCCCAGCCCTCTATGGCTACACCTTC,CASSPSPALYGYTF
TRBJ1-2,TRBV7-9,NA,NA,TGTGCCAGCAGCTTGGCAGCCTATGGCTACACCTTC,CASSLAAYGYTF
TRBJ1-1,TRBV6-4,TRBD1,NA,TGTGCCAGCAGTGACTCGATTTCACAGGGGGATTTGAACACTGAAGCTTTCTTT,CASSDSISQGDLNTEAFF
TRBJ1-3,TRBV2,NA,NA,TGTGCCAGCAGTGAAGTTGCGGTCTCTGGAAACACCATATATTTT,CASSEVAVSGNTIYF
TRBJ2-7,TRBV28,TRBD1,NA,TGTGCCAGCAGGCCAGAGACAGGGAAAAGCTCCTACGAGCAGTACTTC,CASRPETGKSSYEQYF